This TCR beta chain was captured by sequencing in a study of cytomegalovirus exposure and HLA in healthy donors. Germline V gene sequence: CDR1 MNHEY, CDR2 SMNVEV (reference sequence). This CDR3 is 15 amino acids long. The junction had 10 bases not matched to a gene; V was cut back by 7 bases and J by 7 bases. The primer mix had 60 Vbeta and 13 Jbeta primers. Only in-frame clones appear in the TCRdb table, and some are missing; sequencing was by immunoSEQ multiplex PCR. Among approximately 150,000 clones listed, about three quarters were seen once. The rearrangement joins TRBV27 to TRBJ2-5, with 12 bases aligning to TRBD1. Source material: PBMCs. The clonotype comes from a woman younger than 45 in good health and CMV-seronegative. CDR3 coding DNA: TGTGCCAGCAAGGACCTATCGGGACAGGGGGCGACCCAGTACTTC. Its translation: CASKDLSGQGATQYF.